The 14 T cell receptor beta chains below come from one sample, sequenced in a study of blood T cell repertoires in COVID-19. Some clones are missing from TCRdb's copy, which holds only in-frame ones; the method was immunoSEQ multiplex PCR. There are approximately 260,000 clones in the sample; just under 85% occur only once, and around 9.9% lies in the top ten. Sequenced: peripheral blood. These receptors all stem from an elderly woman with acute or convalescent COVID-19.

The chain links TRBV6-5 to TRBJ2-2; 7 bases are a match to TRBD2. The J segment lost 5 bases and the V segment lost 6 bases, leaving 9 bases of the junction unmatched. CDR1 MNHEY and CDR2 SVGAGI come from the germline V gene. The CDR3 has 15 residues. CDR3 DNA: TGTGCCAGCAGCGGCGGGGGAGGTCTTACCGGGGAGCTGTTTTTT. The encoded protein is CASSGGGGLTGELFF.

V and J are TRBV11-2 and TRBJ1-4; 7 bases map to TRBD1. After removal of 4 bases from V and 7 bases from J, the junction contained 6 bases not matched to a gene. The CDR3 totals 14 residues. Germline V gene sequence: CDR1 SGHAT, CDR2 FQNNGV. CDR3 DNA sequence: TGTGCCAGCAGCTATGCAGGGGGAAGTGAAAAACTGTTTTTT. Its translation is CASSYAGGSEKLFF.

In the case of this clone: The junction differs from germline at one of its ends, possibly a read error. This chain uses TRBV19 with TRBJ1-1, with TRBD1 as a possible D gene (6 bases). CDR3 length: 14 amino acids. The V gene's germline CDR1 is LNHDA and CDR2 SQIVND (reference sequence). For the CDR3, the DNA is TGTGCCAGTAGTCTAGACAGGAGGGGCACTGAAGCTTTCTTT. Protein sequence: CASSLDRRGTEAFF.

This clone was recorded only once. CDR3 nucleotide sequence: TGTGCCAGCTCACCGCAGGGGGCCTATGGCTACACCTTC. This encodes CASSPQGAYGYTF. The chain links TRBV18 to TRBJ1-2, with 8 positions matching TRBD1. Germline loops: CDR1 KGHSH, CDR2 LQKENI. The CDR3 is 13 amino acids. The V and J ends lost 3 bases and 4 bases, in that order; junction bases with no gene match: 1.

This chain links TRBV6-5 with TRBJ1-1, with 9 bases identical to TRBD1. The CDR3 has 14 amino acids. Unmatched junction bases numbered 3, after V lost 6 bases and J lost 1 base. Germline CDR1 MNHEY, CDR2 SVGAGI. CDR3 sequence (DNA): TGTGCCAGCAGCAACAGGGGGCAGAACACTGAAGCTTTCTTT. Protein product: CASSNRGQNTEAFF.

This CDR3 is CASGTGAGFDGYTF. The CDR3 DNA is TGTGCCAGCGGGACAGGGGCCGGTTTCGATGGCTACACCTTC. This chain links TRBV6-5 with TRBJ1-2; 10 nucleotides agree with TRBD1. CDR3 length: 14 residues. V shed 8 bases, J shed 6 bases, and the junction held 9 bases outside the gene matches. CDR1 is MNHEY, CDR2 SVGAGI, per germline.

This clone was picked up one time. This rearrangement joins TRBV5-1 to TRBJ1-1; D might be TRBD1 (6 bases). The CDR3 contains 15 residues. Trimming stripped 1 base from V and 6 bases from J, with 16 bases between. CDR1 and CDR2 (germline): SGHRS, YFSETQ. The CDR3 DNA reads TGCGCCAGCAGCTTGAGCTTGTCAGGGGCCGCTGAAGCTTTCTTT. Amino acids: CASSLSLSGAAEAFF.

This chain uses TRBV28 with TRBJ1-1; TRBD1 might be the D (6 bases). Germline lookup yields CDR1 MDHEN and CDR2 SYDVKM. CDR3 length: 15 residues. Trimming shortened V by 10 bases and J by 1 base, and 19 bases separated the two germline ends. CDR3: CATRRGGSGNTEAFF. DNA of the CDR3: TGTGCCACCCGAAGGGGGGGAAGTGGGAACACTGAAGCTTTCTTT.

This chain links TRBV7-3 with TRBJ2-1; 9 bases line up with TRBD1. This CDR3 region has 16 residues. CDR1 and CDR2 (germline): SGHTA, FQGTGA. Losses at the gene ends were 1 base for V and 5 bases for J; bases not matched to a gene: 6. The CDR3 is CASSLMTGTGNNEQFF. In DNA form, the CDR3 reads TGTGCCAGCAGCTTAATGACCGGGACAGGGAACAATGAGCAGTTCTTC.

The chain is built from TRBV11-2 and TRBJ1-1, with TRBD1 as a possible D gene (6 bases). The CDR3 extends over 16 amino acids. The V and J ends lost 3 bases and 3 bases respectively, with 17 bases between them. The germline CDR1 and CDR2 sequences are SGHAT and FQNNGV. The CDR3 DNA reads TGTGCCAGCAGCTTTACAGGGAGAGGTGGGGACACTGAAGCTTTCTTT. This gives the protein CASSFTGRGGDTEAFF. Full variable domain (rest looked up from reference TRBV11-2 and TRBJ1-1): EAGVAQSPRYKIIEKRQSVAFWCNPISGHATLYWYQQILGQGPKLLIQFQNNGVVDDSQLPKDRFSAERLKGVDSTLKIQPAKLEDSAVYLCASSFTGRGGDTEAFFGQGTRLTVV.

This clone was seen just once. CDR3 in DNA: TGTGCCAGCAGTCCGCCCGGACTAGCGGATGTCGAGACCCAGTACTTC. This encodes CASSPPGLADVETQYF. This chain links TRBV28 with TRBJ2-5; 10 bases are a match to TRBD2. The CDR3 sequence is 16 residues long. V lost 5 bases and J lost 5; bases outside the gene matches: 11. Germline V gene data show CDR1 as MDHEN and CDR2 as SYDVKM.

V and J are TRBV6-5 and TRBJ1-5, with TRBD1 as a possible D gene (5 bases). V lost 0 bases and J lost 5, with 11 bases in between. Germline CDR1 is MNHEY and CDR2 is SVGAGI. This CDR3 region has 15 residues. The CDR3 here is CASSYSGRGDQPQHF. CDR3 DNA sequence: TGTGCCAGCAGTTACTCAGGTAGGGGTGATCAGCCCCAGCATTTT.

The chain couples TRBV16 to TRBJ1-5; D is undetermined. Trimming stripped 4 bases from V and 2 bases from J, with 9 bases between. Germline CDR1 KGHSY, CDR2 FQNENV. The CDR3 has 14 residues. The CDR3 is CASSLNPGNQPQHF. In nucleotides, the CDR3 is TGTGCCAGCAGCCTCAACCCAGGCAATCAGCCCCAGCATTTT.

CDR3 amino acids: CASSVEEGRYGYTF. CDR3 nucleotide sequence: TGTGCCAGCAGCGTAGAGGAGGGGAGGTATGGCTACACCTTC. The chain joins TRBV9 to TRBJ1-2, with TRBD1 as a possible D gene (5 bases). Deletions cut 0 bases from V and 5 bases from J, with 11 bases between. CDR1 and CDR2 from the germline V gene are SGDLS and YYNGEE. CDR3 length equals 14 residues. The whole variable domain, remainder taken from reference TRBV9 and TRBJ1-2, is DSGVTQTPKHLITATGQRVTLRCSPRSGDLSVYWYQQSLDQGLQFLIQYYNGEERAKGNILERFSAQQFPDLHSELNLSSLELGDSALYFCASSVEEGRYGYTFGSGTRLTVV.